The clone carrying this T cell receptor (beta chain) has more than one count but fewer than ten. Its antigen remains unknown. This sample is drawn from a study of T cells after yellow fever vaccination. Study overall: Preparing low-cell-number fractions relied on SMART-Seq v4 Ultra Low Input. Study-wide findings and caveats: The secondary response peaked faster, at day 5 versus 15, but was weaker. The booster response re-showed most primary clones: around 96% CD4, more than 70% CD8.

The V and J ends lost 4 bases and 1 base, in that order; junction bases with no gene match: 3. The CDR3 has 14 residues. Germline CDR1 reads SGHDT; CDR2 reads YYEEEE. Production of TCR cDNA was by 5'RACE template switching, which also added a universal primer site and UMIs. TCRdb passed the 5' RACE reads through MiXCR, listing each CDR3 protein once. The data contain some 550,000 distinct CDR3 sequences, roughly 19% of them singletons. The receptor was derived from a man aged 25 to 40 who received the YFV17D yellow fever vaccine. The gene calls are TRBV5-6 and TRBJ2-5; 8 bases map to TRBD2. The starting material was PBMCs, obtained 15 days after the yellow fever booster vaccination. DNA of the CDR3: TGTGCCAGCAGCAAGGGACTAGGCCAAGAGACCCAGTACTTC. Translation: CASSKGLGQETQYF.